This entry lists 18 T cell receptor beta chains sequenced from one sample in a study of CD4 T cells in relation to SARS-CoV-2 and coronaviruses. Before the COVID-19 pandemic, during about 2011-2019, CD4+ T cells were taken from unexposed donors. Sequencing used immunoSEQ multiplex PCR; TCRdb keeps in-frame clones, though not all of them. Among tens of thousands of clones, 70% to 90% were seen once, and the ten largest hold around 1.3%. Sequenced material: memory CD4+ T cells from PBMCs. These receptors all come from a human donor in good health.

The chain has TRBV18 and TRBJ2-2; perhaps D is TRBD1 or TRBD2 (6 bases each). Germline V CDR1 and CDR2: KGHSH, LQKENI. This CDR3 is built from 16 residues. The V and J ends lost 6 bases and 6 bases respectively, with 20 bases between them. CDR3 residues: CASSPSRQEGSGELFF. The CDR3 coding sequence is TGTGCCAGCTCCCCATCGAGACAGGAGGGATCCGGGGAGCTGTTTTTT. Full variable domain (remainder filled in from reference TRBV18 and TRBJ2-2): NAGVMQNPRHLVRRRGQEARLRCSPMKGHSHVYWYRQLPEEGLKFMVYLQKENIIDESGMPKERFSAEFPKEGPSILRIQQVVRGDSAAYFCASSPSRQEGSGELFFGEGSRLTVL.

This chain connects TRBV7-2 to TRBJ2-6; D perhaps matches TRBD1 (6 bases). V lost 1 base, J lost 1 base, and 14 bases lay in between. The length of the CDR3 is 18 residues. From germline, CDR1 is SGHTA and CDR2 FQGNSA. The CDR3 coding sequence is TGTGCCAGCAGCTTAGGCGGCAGGGGTCTATCTGGGGCCAACGTCCTGACTTTC. It translates to CASSLGGRGLSGANVLTF.

J is TRBJ2-7 and V is TRBV5-1; the match to TRBD1 covers 7 bases. From germline, CDR1 is SGHRS and CDR2 YFSETQ. The V and J ends lost 1 base and 5 bases, in that order; junction bases with no gene match: 6. The CDR3 runs to 14 residues. The CDR3 DNA reads TGCGCCAGCAGCTTGAAACAGGGGATCGACGAGCAGTACTTC. Translation gives CASSLKQGIDEQYF.

On this clone itself: Other nucleotide sequences in the sample specify the same CDR3. This chain links TRBV28 with TRBJ2-4, with a weak D call TRBD2 (5 bases). V gave up 3 bases and J gave up 9 bases, with 18 bases separating them. This CDR3 comprises 15 residues. Germline V gene lookup returns CDR1 MDHEN and CDR2 SYDVKM. The CDR3 spells CASSLSATRAGIQYF. DNA of the CDR3: TGTGCCAGCAGTTTGTCGGCTACGCGGGCGGGCATTCAGTACTTC.

The V gene is TRBV9, the J gene TRBJ2-7, with D perhaps matching TRBD1 (5 bases). The CDR3 consists of 17 residues. Trimming stripped 2 bases from V and 0 bases from J, with 18 bases between. Germline V gene data show CDR1 as SGDLS and CDR2 as YYNGEE. The CDR3: CASSVGLGPPSSYEQYF. CDR3 nucleotide sequence: TGTGCCAGCAGCGTCGGTCTGGGGCCGCCGAGCTCCTACGAGCAGTACTTC.

This rearrangement joins TRBV5-1 to TRBJ2-1; 9 positions match TRBD2. Germline loops: CDR1 SGHRS, CDR2 YFSETQ. The CDR3 spans 16 residues. V lost 4 bases to trimming and J lost 2 bases; unmatched junction nucleotides: 7. The chain's CDR3 is CASSLQTSGPYNEQFF. CDR3 sequence (DNA): TGCGCCAGCAGCCTTCAGACTAGCGGCCCCTACAATGAGCAGTTCTTC.

This clone was observed a few times. CDR3 DNA sequence: TGTGCCAGCAGTACCGGGACATATTATGGCTACACCTTC. Translated, it gives CASSTGTYYGYTF. The chain employs TRBV28 and TRBJ1-2; D is possibly TRBD1 (6 bases). Trimming cost V 5 bases and J 5 bases, with 12 bases left between them. CDR1 is MDHEN and CDR2 is SYDVKM in the germline V gene. The CDR3 loop spans 13 amino acids.

The chain employs TRBV7-8 and TRBJ2-3; D perhaps matches TRBD2 (6 bases). V dropped 4 bases and J dropped 4 bases, with 18 bases sitting between them. CDR1 is SGHVS and CDR2 is FQNEAQ in the germline V gene. This CDR3 comprises 16 residues. CDR3 DNA sequence: TGTGCCAGCAGCTACTCGTACGGGAGCACGGCAGATACGCAGTATTTT. Protein sequence: CASSYSYGSTADTQYF.

The chain carries TRBV24-1 and TRBJ2-5, with TRBD1 matching over 9 bases. Germline CDR1 and CDR2: KGHDR and SFDVKD. The CDR3 has 16 amino acids. Losses at the gene ends were 2 bases for V and 5 bases for J; bases not matched to a gene: 8. CDR3 in DNA: TGTGCCACCAGTGATTCCGGGACAGGGTATGGCGAGACCCAGTACTTC. Its translation is CATSDSGTGYGETQYF.

The chain recombines TRBV28 with TRBJ1-5; TRBD1 is a possible D gene (6 bases). Germline CDR1 MDHEN, CDR2 SYDVKM. V was pared by 8 bases and J by 2 bases, with 16 bases between. CDR3 length equals 15 residues. The CDR3 DNA sequence: TGTGCCAGCCGCGGGGGCAGCCAAGGCAATCAGCCCCAGCATTTT. It codes for CASRGGSQGNQPQHF.

This chain uses TRBV5-6 with TRBJ2-3; TRBD2 is a possible D gene (5 bases). Germline CDR1 is SGHDT and CDR2 is YYEEEE. This CDR3 is 16 amino acids long. Trimming cost V 1 base and J 4 bases, with 16 bases left between them. The CDR3 region has the DNA TGTGCCAGCAGCTTGTTTCGGCAAAGAGGGTCAGATACGCAGTATTTT. Amino acids: CASSLFRQRGSDTQYF.

The chain employs TRBV16 and TRBJ1-2, with D uncertain. Per the germline V gene, CDR1 is KGHSY and CDR2 is FQNENV. The CDR3 covers 15 residues. Trimming removed 4 bases from V and 2 bases from J, with 14 bases in between. DNA for the CDR3: TGTGCCAGCAGCCCCGCTGTTAGCGGGAACTATGGCTACACCTTC. Residues: CASSPAVSGNYGYTF.

This rearrangement joins TRBV5-6 to TRBJ1-3; no clear D. Trimming removed 2 bases from V and 4 bases from J, with 10 bases in between. The germline CDR1 and CDR2 sequences are SGHDT and YYEEEE. The CDR3 consists of 14 residues. The CDR3 region is CASSFGGTGNTIYF. DNA of the CDR3: TGTGCCAGCAGCTTCGGTGGAACGGGAAACACCATATATTTT.

The chain links TRBV30 to TRBJ2-5; D is tentatively TRBD1 or TRBD2 (7 bases each). Deletions cut 0 bases from V and 2 bases from J, with 13 bases between. CDR1 and CDR2 from the germline V gene are GTSNPN and SVGIG (reference sequence). This CDR3 spans 15 amino acids. CDR3 in amino acids: CAWSVTRGGQETQYF. DNA for the CDR3: TGTGCCTGGAGTGTAACCAGGGGGGGGCAAGAGACCCAGTACTTC.

The V call is TRBV18, the J call TRBJ1-2, with 7 bases that match TRBD1. Looked up from germline, CDR1 is KGHSH and CDR2 is LQKENI. There are 15 residues in the CDR3. J lost 4 bases, V lost 5 bases, and 10 bases had no gene match. The CDR3 DNA reads TGTGCCAGCTCAGGCGGACAGGCGTCTACCTATGGCTACACCTTC. Amino acid sequence: CASSGGQASTYGYTF.

The rearrangement links TRBV5-5 to TRBJ2-1, with 7 positions matching TRBD1. Trimming at V came to 6 bases and at J to 6 bases, leaving 18 bases not matched to a gene. Germline V gene lookup returns CDR1 SGHKS and CDR2 YYEKEE (reference sequence). CDR3 length: 17 residues. In nucleotides, the CDR3 is TGTGCCAGCACCCTGGCCAGTGTTCTTGACAGGGCCAATGAGCAGTTCTTC. As protein: CASTLASVLDRANEQFF.

This clone was counted a few times. The chain combines TRBV28 with TRBJ1-1; TRBD1 might be the D (6 bases). Between the trimmed V and J ends, which lost 6 bases and 1 base, there was a span of 12 bases. CDR1 and CDR2 from the germline V gene are MDHEN and SYDVKM. CDR3 length: 14 amino acids. This CDR3 is CASSGGHQNTEAFF. The CDR3 bases are TGTGCCAGCAGCGGGGGACACCAGAACACTGAAGCTTTCTTT.

This chain uses TRBV9 with TRBJ2-1; TRBD2 is a possible D gene (6 bases). V lost 4 bases and J lost 4, with 21 bases in between. Germline V lookup: CDR1 SGDLS, CDR2 YYNGEE. The CDR3 loop spans 17 amino acids. CDR3 region: CASSPRGETVTYNEQFF. CDR3 sequence (DNA): TGTGCCAGCAGCCCGCGGGGAGAGACAGTGACGTACAATGAGCAGTTCTTC.